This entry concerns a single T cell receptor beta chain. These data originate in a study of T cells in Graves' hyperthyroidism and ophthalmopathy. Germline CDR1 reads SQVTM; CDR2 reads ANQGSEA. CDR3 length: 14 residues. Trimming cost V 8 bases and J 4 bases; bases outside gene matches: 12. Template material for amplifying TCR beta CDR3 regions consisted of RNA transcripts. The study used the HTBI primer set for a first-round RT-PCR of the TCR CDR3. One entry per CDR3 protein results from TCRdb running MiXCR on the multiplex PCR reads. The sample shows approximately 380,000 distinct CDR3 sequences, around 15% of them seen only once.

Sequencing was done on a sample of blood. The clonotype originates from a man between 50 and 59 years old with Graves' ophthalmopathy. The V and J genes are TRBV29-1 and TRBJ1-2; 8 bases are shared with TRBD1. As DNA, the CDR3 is TGCAGCACCGGGACAGGCGGGGGATTCTATGGCTACACCTTC. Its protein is CSTGTGGGFYGYTF.